This TCR beta chain appears in the sequencing data of a study of blood T cell repertoires in COVID-19. The CDR3 extends over 14 amino acids. With 4 bases removed from V and 2 bases from J, the gap between germline ends came to 12 bases. Across about two dozen US areas, participants ranged in age from about 18 to 90 years. Assignment of participants to cohorts was predicated upon participant-reported clinical history. Among Cohort 3 donors, those recovered had two negative PCRs, clearance, or symptom resolution. This clone was counted a single time. TCRdb keeps only in-frame clones here, not all; method: immunoSEQ multiplex PCR. This table holds 310,000 or so clones, approximately 89% found once.

The sample taken for sequencing was PBMCs or T cells enriched from blood (not recorded which). The chain uses TRBV6-7 and TRBJ2-7, with a possible D match to TRBD1 (5 bases). TRBV6-7 is given ORF status, its function remaining uncertain. The source is a woman aged 40 to 49 who had recovered from COVID-19. The CDR3 sequence: CASSLGQGTYEQYF. The CDR3 DNA follows: TGTGCCAGCAGTTTAGGGCAGGGAACCTACGAGCAGTACTTC.